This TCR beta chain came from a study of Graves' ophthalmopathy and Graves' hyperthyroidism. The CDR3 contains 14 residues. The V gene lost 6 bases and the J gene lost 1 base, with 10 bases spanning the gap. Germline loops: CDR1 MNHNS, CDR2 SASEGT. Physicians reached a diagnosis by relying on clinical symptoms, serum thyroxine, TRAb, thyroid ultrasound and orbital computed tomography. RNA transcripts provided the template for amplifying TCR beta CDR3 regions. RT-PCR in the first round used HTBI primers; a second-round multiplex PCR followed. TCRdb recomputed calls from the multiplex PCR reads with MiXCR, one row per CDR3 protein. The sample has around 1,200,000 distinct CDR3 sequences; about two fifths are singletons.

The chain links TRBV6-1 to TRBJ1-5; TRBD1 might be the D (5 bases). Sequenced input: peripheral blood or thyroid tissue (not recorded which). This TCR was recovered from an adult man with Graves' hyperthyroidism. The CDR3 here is CASRSEGSNQPQHF. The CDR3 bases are TGTGCCAGCAGATCTGAGGGGAGCAATCAGCCCCAGCATTTT.